This T cell receptor beta chain derives from a study of T cells in Graves' hyperthyroidism and ophthalmopathy. Trimming removed 3 bases from V and 7 bases from J, with 10 bases in between. The CDR3 covers 14 residues. RNA transcripts were the template for amplifying TCR beta CDR3 regions. The HTBI primer set served for first-round RT-PCR of the TCR CDR3. TCRdb reprocessed the multiplex PCR reads via MiXCR and lists one record per CDR3 protein. The sample gives about 420,000 distinct CDR3 sequences, roughly 13% of which show up once; 5.3% is in the top ten. This clonotype showed up many times. The chain recombines TRBV12-3 or TRBV12-4 with TRBJ1-6, with unresolved D. This receptor was taken from a woman younger than 35 with Graves' hyperthyroidism. Input material: blood. CDR3 in DNA: TGTGCCAGCAGTTTCGGGATCTTAAATTCACCCCTCCACTTT. Translated, it gives CASSFGILNSPLHF.